The subject of this entry is one TCR beta chain. Per germline, CDR1 SNHLY and CDR2 FYNNEI. CDR3 size: 13 residues. V was pared by 4 bases and J by 5 bases, with 2 bases of the junction left unmatched. The sample originates from a study of T cells after yellow fever vaccination. TCRdb reprocessed the 5' RACE reads with MiXCR, giving one entry per CDR3 protein. The top ten clones hold under 40% of a sample with some 120,000 distinct CDR3 sequences, roughly 10% of them seen once. Specimen: CD8+ T cells sorted from PBMCs, collected on the day of the yellow fever booster vaccination. This chain connects TRBV2 to TRBJ2-3; 8 nucleotides align to TRBD1. The TCR sequence derives from a young man who received the YFV17D yellow fever vaccine. The CDR3 DNA sequence: TGTGCCAGCAGTGGACAGGGGAAAGATACGCAGTATTTT. Its protein is CASSGQGKDTQYF.